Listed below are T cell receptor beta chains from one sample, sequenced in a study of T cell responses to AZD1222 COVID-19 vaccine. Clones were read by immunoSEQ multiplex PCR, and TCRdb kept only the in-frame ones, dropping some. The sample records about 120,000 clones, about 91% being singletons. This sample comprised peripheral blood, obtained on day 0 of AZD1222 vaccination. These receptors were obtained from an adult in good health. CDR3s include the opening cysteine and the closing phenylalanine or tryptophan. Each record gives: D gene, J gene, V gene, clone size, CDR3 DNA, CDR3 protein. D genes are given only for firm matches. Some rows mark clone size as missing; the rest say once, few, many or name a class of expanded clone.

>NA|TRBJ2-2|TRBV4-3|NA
TGCGCCAGCAGCCTGGAACCGGGGCCGAACACCGGGGAGCTGTTTTTT
CASSLEPGPNTGELFF
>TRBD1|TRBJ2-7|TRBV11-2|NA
TGTGCCAGCAGCCGTCTGACAGGGACGGGCTCCTACGAGCAGTACTTC
CASSRLTGTGSYEQYF
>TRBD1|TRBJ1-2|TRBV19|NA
TGTGCCAGTAGTAGGGACAGGGGAAACTATGGCTACACCTTC
CASSRDRGNYGYTF
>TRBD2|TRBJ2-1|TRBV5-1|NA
TGCGCCAGCAGCTTGGATGGCGGGGGTTACAATGAGCAGTTCTTC
CASSLDGGGYNEQFF
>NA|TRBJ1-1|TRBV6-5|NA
TGTGCCAGCAGTTCCCCCCGGTGGGAGGGGAACACTGAAGCTTTCTTT
CASSSPRWEGNTEAFF
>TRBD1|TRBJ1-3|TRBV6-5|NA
TGTGCCAGCAGGCTCAACCGGGACAGGGGAAACACCATATATTTT
CASRLNRDRGNTIYF
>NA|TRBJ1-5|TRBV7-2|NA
TGTGCCAGCAGCTTAGGGCGTTCGCACCAGCCCCAGCATTTT
CASSLGRSHQPQHF
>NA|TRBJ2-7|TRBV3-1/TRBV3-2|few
TGTGCCAGCAGCCCTCCCCAGAGCGCGGGGGCGGGTAGGAAGCAGTACTTC
CASSPPQSAGAGRKQYF
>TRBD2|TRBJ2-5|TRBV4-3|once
TGCGCCAGCAGCCACCTGCCCCCGGCTAGCGGGGGGGCCAGGGAGACCCAGTACTTC
CASSHLPPASGGARETQYF
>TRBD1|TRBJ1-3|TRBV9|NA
TGTGCCAGCAGCGCAGACAGGGCTGGAAACACCATATATTTT
CASSADRAGNTIYF
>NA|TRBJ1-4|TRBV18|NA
TGTGCCAGCTCACCTTGGAGAACTAATGAAAAACTGTTTTTT
CASSPWRTNEKLFF
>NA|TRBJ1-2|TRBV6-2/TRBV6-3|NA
TGTGCCAGCAGTTACGGGACCTCTAACTATGGCTACACCTTC
CASSYGTSNYGYTF